The 8 T cell receptor beta chains reported below all come from one sample, sequenced in a study of blood T cell repertoires in COVID-19. Here immunoSEQ multiplex PCR was the method, and the copy in TCRdb shows in-frame clones only, minus some. This table holds approximately 40,000 clones, approximately 90% found once. The sample was peripheral blood. These receptors were collected from a man between 60 and 75 years old with COVID-19, enrolled during active disease.

This chain links TRBV9 with TRBJ1-6; the D gene is possibly TRBD1 (5 bases). The CDR3 is 14 amino acids. Trimming cost V 3 bases and J 5 bases, with 9 bases left between them. Germline V gene sequence: CDR1 SGDLS, CDR2 YYNGEE. CDR3 DNA: TGTGCCAGCAGCGGGACACAAGATAATTCACCCCTCCACTTT. Amino acid sequence: CASSGTQDNSPLHF. Looking up the rest from reference TRBV9 and TRBJ1-6 gives the full variable domain: DSGVTQTPKHLITATGQRVTLRCSPRSGDLSVYWYQQSLDQGLQFLIQYYNGEERAKGNILERFSAQQFPDLHSELNLSSLELGDSALYFCASSGTQDNSPLHFGNGTRLTVT.

This clone was seen a single time. The chain uses TRBV5-1 and TRBJ2-1; 7 bases map to TRBD2. Germline V gives CDR1 SGHRS, CDR2 YFSETQ. The CDR3 sequence is 15 residues long. J lost 8 bases, V lost 0 bases, and 8 bases had no gene match. CDR3 sequence reads: CASSLGEGGRDEQFF. The DNA for the CDR3 is TGCGCCAGCAGCTTGGGGGAGGGTGGACGGGATGAGCAGTTCTTC.

The chain combines TRBV11-2 with TRBJ1-2, with 10 bases matching TRBD1. The CDR3 extends over 15 amino acids. Germline assignment: CDR1 SGHAT and CDR2 FQNNGV. Trimming took 5 bases from V and 6 from J; bases not matched to a gene: 9. The CDR3 DNA is TGTGCCAGCAGCGCCCGACAGGGGGCAGTGAATGGCTACACCTTC. As protein: CASSARQGAVNGYTF.

This chain uses TRBV13 with TRBJ2-7; 7 nucleotides agree with TRBD2. The ends lost 6 bases at V and 6 bases at J; junction bases unmatched: 11. Germline lookup yields CDR1 PRHDT and CDR2 FYEKMQ (reference sequence). CDR3 length equals 14 residues. The CDR3 sequence: CASRQGSGRLEQYF. The CDR3 coding sequence is TGTGCCAGCAGACAAGGGTCCGGGAGGCTCGAGCAGTACTTC.

This clone has just a few counts. The V gene is TRBV30, the J gene TRBJ2-1; 8 nucleotides agree with TRBD1. Per the germline V gene, CDR1 is GTSNPN and CDR2 is SVGIG (reference sequence). CDR3 size: 13 residues. With 1 base clipped from V and 10 bases from J, the junction kept 6 bases outside the gene matches. The CDR3 nucleotides read TGTGCCTGGAGTGATGACAGGGGATCGGAGCAGTTCTTC. Amino acid sequence: CAWSDDRGSEQFF.

The chain joins TRBV25-1 to TRBJ2-1; 8 positions agree with TRBD2. The CDR3 runs to 15 residues. V lost 6 bases to trimming and J lost 6 bases; unmatched junction nucleotides: 10. The germline V gene has CDR1 MGHDK and CDR2 SYGVNS. In DNA form, the CDR3 reads TGTGCCAGCAGGAGGTCAAGCGGGAGATTCAATGAGCAGTTCTTC. It translates to CASRRSSGRFNEQFF.

The chain uses TRBV7-2 and TRBJ2-1; D may be TRBD2 (6 bases). The CDR3 loop spans 15 amino acids. Germline V gene lookup returns CDR1 SGHTA and CDR2 FQGNSA. V lost 5 bases and J lost 4, with 15 bases in between. CDR3 DNA sequence: TGTGCCAGCAGCAAGACGAGGGACTTTTACAATGAGCAGTTCTTC. Residues: CASSKTRDFYNEQFF. Full variable domain (missing parts from reference TRBV7-2 and TRBJ2-1): GAGVSQSPSNKVTEKGKDVELRCDPISGHTALYWYRQSLGQGLEFLIYFQGNSAPDKSGLPSDRFSAERTGGSVSTLTIQRTQQEDSAVYLCASSKTRDFYNEQFFGPGTRLTVL.

This clone was found a few times. The V and J genes are TRBV15 and TRBJ1-6, with unresolved D. Germline CDR1 and CDR2: LNHNV and YYDKDF (reference sequence). CDR3 length: 15 amino acids. V shed 0 bases and J shed 6 bases, with 9 bases lying between them. The CDR3 protein is CATSRERQSNSPLHF. In DNA form, the CDR3 reads TGTGCCACCAGCAGAGAGCGGCAGAGTAATTCACCCCTCCACTTT.